Listed below are T cell receptor beta chains from one sample, sequenced in a study of control samples from healthy donors and cancer patients. Profiled with immunoSEQ multiplex PCR; TCRdb holds only in-frame clones, not every one. This table holds about 150,000 clones, over 85% found once. The sample was blood. Receptors were obtained from a man aged 45-60 years in good health. CDR3s include the opening cysteine and the closing phenylalanine or tryptophan. D genes are given only for firm matches. Where a row states a size, it is once, few, many or the class of an expanded clone; other rows omit it.

>15|TRBJ2-1|once|TRBD2|TRBV7-2
CASSPLAGGPYEQFF
TGTGCCAGCAGCCCCTTAGCGGGAGGGCCTTATGAGCAGTTCTTC
>17|TRBJ2-5|.|.|TRBV3-1/TRBV3-2
CASSQEAIAAYQETQYF
TGTGCCAGCAGCCAAGAGGCGATAGCGGCGTACCAAGAGACCCAGTACTTC
>10|TRBJ2-3|.|.|TRBV2
CASRRDTQYF
TGTGCCAGCAGAAGGGATACGCAGTATTTT
>14|TRBJ1-1|.|.|TRBV7-9
CASVSGQMNTEAFF
TGTGCCAGTGTGAGTGGACAGATGAACACTGAAGCTTTCTTT
>15|TRBJ1-1|.|.|TRBV6-5
CASSYAWQGRTEAFF
TGTGCCAGCAGTTACGCTTGGCAGGGGAGGACTGAAGCTTTCTTT
>15|TRBJ2-2|.|TRBD2|TRBV11-2
CASSLNGRAAGELFF
TGTGCCAGCAGCTTAAACGGGAGGGCCGCCGGGGAGCTGTTTTTT
>14|TRBJ1-2|.|TRBD1|TRBV6-5
CASSLGQGRYGYTF
TGTGCCAGCAGTTTAGGACAGGGCCGATATGGCTACACCTTC
>15|TRBJ2-1|.|.|TRBV5-1
CASRGESSSYNEQFF
TGCGCCAGCAGGGGGGAATCCAGCTCCTACAATGAGCAGTTCTTC
>14|TRBJ2-7|.|TRBD2|TRBV7-9
CASSLDGGGFEQYF
TGTGCCAGCAGCTTAGACGGCGGGGGATTCGAGCAGTACTTC
>15|TRBJ2-2|.|.|TRBV3-1/TRBV3-2
CASTAGLPNTGELFF
TGTGCCAGCACCGCGGGACTTCCGAACACCGGGGAGCTGTTTTTT
>16|TRBJ2-3|.|.|TRBV19
CASSMSGGRFTDTQYF
TGTGCCAGTAGTATGTCAGGGGGGCGTTTCACAGATACGCAGTATTTT
>15|TRBJ2-7|.|.|TRBV7-2
CASSFRHLTSYEQYF
TGTGCCAGCAGCTTCCGACACCTGACCTCCTACGAGCAGTACTTC
>16|TRBJ2-1|.|.|TRBV13
CASSQLRARDFYEQFF
TGTGCCAGCAGCCAGCTAAGAGCCCGGGATTTCTATGAGCAGTTCTTC
>14|TRBJ2-7|once|.|TRBV6-5
CASRTRTDHYEQYF
TGTGCCAGCAGGACCAGGACAGATCACTACGAGCAGTACTTC
>16|TRBJ2-7|few|TRBD2|TRBV10-3
CAAEAGGPDSGNEQYF
TGTGCCGCCGAGGCGGGAGGGCCCGACTCAGGCAACGAGCAGTACTTC
>13|TRBJ1-3|.|.|TRBV6-4
CASSDSPGNTIYF
TGTGCCAGCAGTGACTCCCCAGGAAACACCATATATTTT
>20|TRBJ2-2|.|.|TRBV6-4
CASSDSTLFGGSENTGELFF
TGTGCCAGCAGTGACTCGACATTATTTGGGGGGTCTGAGAACACCGGGGAGCTGTTTTTT
>15|TRBJ2-3|once|.|TRBV28
CASSLGQGRSDTQYF
TGTGCCAGCAGTTTGGGGCAGGGACGGTCAGATACGCAGTATTTT
>13|TRBJ2-1|.|.|TRBV2
CASSANSGNEQFF
TGTGCCAGCAGTGCGAATAGCGGCAATGAGCAGTTCTTC
>13|TRBJ2-7|.|.|TRBV28
CASSLPHNYEQYF
TGTGCCAGCAGTCTACCCCATAACTACGAGCAGTACTTC
>17|TRBJ2-3|.|TRBD2|TRBV18
CASSPRTSGSGPDTQYF
TGTGCCAGCTCACCGCGGACTAGCGGGAGCGGGCCAGATACGCAGTATTTT
>15|TRBJ2-5|.|TRBD1|TRBV7-2
CASSLATGGSETQYF
TGTGCCAGCAGCTTAGCGACAGGGGGGTCGGAGACCCAGTACTTC
>13|TRBJ2-1|once|.|TRBV7-6
CASSLAKYNEQFF
TGTGCCAGCAGCTTAGCGAAGTACAATGAGCAGTTCTTC
>14|TRBJ2-2|.|.|TRBV11-2
CASRPWVGAGELFF
TGTGCCAGCAGGCCCTGGGTAGGGGCCGGGGAGCTGTTTTTT
>13|TRBJ2-7|.|.|TRBV29-1
CSVVRPSSYEQYF
TGCAGCGTCGTCAGACCTAGCTCCTACGAGCAGTACTTC
>14|TRBJ2-1|.|.|TRBV19
CASSDLSGSNEQFF
TGTGCCAGTAGTGATTTAAGCGGTTCCAATGAGCAGTTCTTC
>16|TRBJ1-6|.|.|TRBV19
CASSIASIRGDSPLHF
TGTGCCAGTAGTATCGCCTCCATCCGGGGGGATTCACCCCTCCACTTT
>15|TRBJ1-3|.|.|TRBV10-1
CASSGGQGRGNTIYF
TGCGCCAGCAGTGGAGGCCAGGGACGTGGAAACACCATATATTTT
>16|TRBJ2-1|.|TRBD1|TRBV12-5
CASAKQGQGITNEQFF
TGTGCTAGTGCCAAACAGGGACAGGGGATTACCAATGAGCAGTTCTTC
>11|TRBJ2-5|.|.|TRBV27
CASSSSETQYF
TGTGCCAGCAGCTCCTCGGAGACCCAGTACTTC
>13|TRBJ1-5|.|.|TRBV10-3
CASRGQLNQPQHF
TGTGCCTCAAGAGGACAGCTCAATCAGCCCCAGCATTTT
>17|TRBJ1-3|.|.|TRBV9
CASSVGSGRVNGNTIYF
TGTGCCAGCAGCGTAGGGTCGGGCAGGGTAAATGGAAACACCATATATTTT
>15|TRBJ2-1|.|TRBD2|TRBV2
CASSEERLAKNEQFF
TGTGCCAGCAGTGAAGAAAGACTAGCGAAGAATGAGCAGTTCTTC
>12|TRBJ1-6|few|.|TRBV27
CASSLSVGSLHF
TGTGCCAGCAGTTTATCAGTGGGCTCCCTCCACTTT
>13|TRBJ1-2|.|.|TRBV27
CASSRGGNYGYTF
TGTGCCAGCAGTCGGGGGGGTAACTATGGCTACACCTTC
>16|TRBJ2-1|.|TRBD2|TRBV9
CASSVRLARSYNEQFF
TGTGCCAGCAGCGTCCGACTAGCTCGATCCTACAATGAGCAGTTCTTC
>17|TRBJ2-2|.|.|TRBV1
CTSSQVPSGRRTGELFF
TGCACCAGCAGCCAAGTCCCCAGCGGGAGACGAACCGGGGAGCTGTTTTTT
>14|TRBJ2-1|.|TRBD2|TRBV7-2
CASRGLAFDNEQFF
TGTGCCAGCAGGGGACTAGCGTTCGACAATGAGCAGTTCTTC
>12|TRBJ1-3|.|.|TRBV19
CASSRSGNTIYF
TGTGCCAGTAGTAGATCTGGAAACACCATATATTTT
>14|TRBJ2-7|.|TRBD2|TRBV28
CASSLLTSFYEQYF
TGTGCCAGCAGCCTTTTGACTAGCTTCTACGAGCAGTACTTC
>17|TRBJ2-2|.|.|TRBV4-1
CASSQVVATGNTGELFF
TGCGCCAGCAGCCAAGTAGTGGCTACAGGGAACACCGGGGAGCTGTTTTTT
>13|TRBJ2-7|.|TRBD1|TRBV19
CASSLQGSYEQYF
TGTGCCAGTAGTCTACAGGGGAGCTACGAGCAGTACTTC